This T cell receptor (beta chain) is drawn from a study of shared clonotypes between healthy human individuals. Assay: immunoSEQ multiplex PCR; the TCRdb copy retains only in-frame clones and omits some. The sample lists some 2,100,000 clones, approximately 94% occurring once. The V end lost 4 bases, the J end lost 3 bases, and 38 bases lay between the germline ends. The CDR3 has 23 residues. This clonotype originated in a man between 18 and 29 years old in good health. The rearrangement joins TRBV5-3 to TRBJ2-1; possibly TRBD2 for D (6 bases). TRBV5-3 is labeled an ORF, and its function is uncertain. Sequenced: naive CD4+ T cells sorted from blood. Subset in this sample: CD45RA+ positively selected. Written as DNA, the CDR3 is TGTGCCAGAAGCGGAGGAGGTGAAAACTACATAAGGCCTAGCGTGTCTTTCTACAATGAGCAGTTCTTC. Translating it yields CARSGGGENYIRPSVSFYNEQFF.